This T cell receptor beta chain was captured by sequencing in a study of lymphopenia after photon versus proton radiotherapy. This CDR3 has 11 amino acids. Germline-derived CDR1 and CDR2 are SQVTM and ANQGSEA. With 7 bases clipped from V and 4 bases from J, the junction kept 4 bases outside the gene matches. Sequencing was performed with immunoSEQ multiplex PCR; in TCRdb, only in-frame clones are kept and a portion is missing. The data hold 40,000 or so clones, with approximately 85% observed a single time. This receptor was obtained from a man aged 35 to 55 with gastric cancer. This sample comprised peripheral blood, obtained from a patient treated with photon-based radiotherapy. The chain couples TRBV29-1 to TRBJ2-7; TRBD1 agrees at 7 bases. CDR3: CSALGQYEQYF. CDR3 sequence (DNA): TGCAGCGCTCTGGGACAGTACGAGCAGTACTTC.